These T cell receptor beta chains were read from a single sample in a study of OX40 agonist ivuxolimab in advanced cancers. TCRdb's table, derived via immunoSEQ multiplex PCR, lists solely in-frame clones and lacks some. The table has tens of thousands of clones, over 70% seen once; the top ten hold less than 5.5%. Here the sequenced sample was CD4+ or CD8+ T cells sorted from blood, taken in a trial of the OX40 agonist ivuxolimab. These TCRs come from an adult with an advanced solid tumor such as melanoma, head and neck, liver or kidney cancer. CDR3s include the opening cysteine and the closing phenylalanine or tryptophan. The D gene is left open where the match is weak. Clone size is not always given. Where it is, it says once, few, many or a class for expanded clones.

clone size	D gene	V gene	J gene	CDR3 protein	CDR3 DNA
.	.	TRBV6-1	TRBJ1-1	CASSEAGGASTEAFF	TGTGCCAGCAGTGAAGCCGGGGGGGCGAGCACTGAAGCTTTCTTT
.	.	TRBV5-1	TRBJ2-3	CASSLSIIDTQYF	TGCGCCAGCAGCTTATCTATTATAGATACGCAGTATTTT
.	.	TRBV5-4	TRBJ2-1	CASSLDMIVSSYNEQFF	TGTGCCAGCAGCCTTGACATGATTGTGAGCTCCTACAATGAGCAGTTCTTC
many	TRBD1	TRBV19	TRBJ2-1	CASSIPYDRDNEQFF	TGTGCCAGTAGTATCCCTTACGACAGGGACAATGAGCAGTTCTTC
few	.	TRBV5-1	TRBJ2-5	CASSVGPSQETQYF	TGCGCCAGCAGTGTGGGCCCCTCCCAAGAGACCCAGTACTTC
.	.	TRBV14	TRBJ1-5	CASSQVVRHHSNQPQHF	TGTGCCAGCAGCCAAGTAGTAAGACACCATAGCAATCAGCCCCAGCATTTT
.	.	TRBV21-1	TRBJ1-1	CATLDGMNTEAFF	TGTGCCACCCTAGACGGCATGAACACTGAAGCTTTCTTT
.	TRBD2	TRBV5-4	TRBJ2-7	CASSLITSGTYEQYF	TGTGCCAGCAGCTTGATTACTAGCGGGACCTACGAGCAGTACTTC
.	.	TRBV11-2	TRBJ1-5	CASSLSPGPQHF	TGTGCCAGCAGCTTAAGCCCCGGGCCCCAGCATTTT
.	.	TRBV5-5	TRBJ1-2	CASSHNTGINGYTF	TGTGCCAGCAGCCACAATACAGGGATCAATGGCTACACCTTC
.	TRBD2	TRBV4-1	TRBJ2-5	CASSQEHTGGRETQYF	TGCGCCAGCAGCCAAGAGCACACGGGGGGGCGTGAGACCCAGTACTTC
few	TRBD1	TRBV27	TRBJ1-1	CASSFTGGNTEAFF	TGTGCCAGCAGTTTTACAGGGGGGAACACTGAAGCTTTCTTT
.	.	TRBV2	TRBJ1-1	CASSEAVNTEAFF	TGTGCCAGCAGTGAAGCGGTAAACACTGAAGCTTTCTTT
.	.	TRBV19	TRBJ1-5	CASSNRQGFQPQHF	TGTGCCAGTAGTAACCGTCAGGGGTTTCAGCCCCAGCATTTT
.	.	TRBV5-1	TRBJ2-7	CASGSLSSYEQYF	TGCGCCAGCGGCTCTCTAAGCTCCTACGAGCAGTACTTC
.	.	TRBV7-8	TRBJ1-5	CASSQDGLNQPQHF	TGTGCCAGCAGCCAGGACGGGCTCAATCAGCCCCAGCATTTT
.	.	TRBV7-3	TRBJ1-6	CASSLQGQMGSPLHF	TGTGCCAGCAGCTTACAGGGTCAGATGGGTTCACCCCTCCACTTT
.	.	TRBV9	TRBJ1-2	CASSFGWDGYTF	TGTGCCAGCAGCTTCGGTTGGGATGGCTACACCTTC
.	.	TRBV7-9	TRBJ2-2	CASSHGYGAGELFF	TGTGCCAGCAGCCATGGTTATGGCGCCGGGGAGCTGTTTTTT
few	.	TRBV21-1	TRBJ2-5	CASSRRTPEGETQYF	TGTGCCAGCAGCAGGAGGACCCCTGAGGGAGAGACCCAGTACTTC
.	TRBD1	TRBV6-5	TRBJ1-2	CASSQSTGNSAGYTF	TGTGCCAGCAGTCAGTCGACAGGGAACAGCGCTGGCTACACCTTC
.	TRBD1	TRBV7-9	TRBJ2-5	CASSPGTGRETQYF	TGTGCCAGCAGCCCAGGGACAGGACGGGAGACCCAGTACTTC
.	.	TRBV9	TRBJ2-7	CASSVGGTYEQYF	TGTGCCAGCAGCGTTGGGGGTACCTACGAGCAGTACTTC
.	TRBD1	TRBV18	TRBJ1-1	CASSPAQGANTEAFF	TGTGCCAGCTCACCGGCTCAGGGGGCGAACACTGAAGCTTTCTTT
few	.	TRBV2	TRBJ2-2	CASSKDYLTGELFF	TGTGCCAGCAGTAAGGACTACCTAACCGGGGAGCTGTTTTTT
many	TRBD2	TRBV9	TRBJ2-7	CASSVDGLAGIEQYF	TGTGCCAGCAGCGTAGACGGACTAGCGGGCATCGAGCAGTACTTC
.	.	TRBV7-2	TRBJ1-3	CASSPTRDIGDTIYF	TGTGCCAGCAGCCCAACCCGGGACATCGGGGACACCATATATTTT
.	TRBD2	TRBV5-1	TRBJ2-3	CASTGGLAGHTDTQYF	TGCGCCAGCACTGGGGGACTAGCGGGACACACAGATACGCAGTATTTT
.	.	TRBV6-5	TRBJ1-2	CASSPPPDRNGYTF	TGTGCCAGCAGCCCCCCACCAGACAGGAATGGCTACACCTTC
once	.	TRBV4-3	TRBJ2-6	CASSQEQGSGANVLTF	TGCGCCAGCAGCCAAGAACAGGGCTCTGGGGCCAACGTCCTGACTTTC
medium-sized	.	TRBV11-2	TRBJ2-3	CASSLTVGSGTDTQYF	TGTGCCAGCAGCTTAACGGTTGGGTCTGGCACAGATACGCAGTATTTT
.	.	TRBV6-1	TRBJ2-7	CASSEVGNSYEQYF	TGTGCCAGCAGTGAAGTCGGAAACTCCTACGAGCAGTACTTC